This T cell receptor (beta chain) derives from a study of early T cells in non-severe SARS-CoV-2 infection. About the study: RNA in bulk from unsorted whole blood was sequenced, and chains were unpaired. Study outcomes and limitations: Using VDJdb, the matching emphasized anti-spike CD8 responses while missing private and CD4 specificities.

This clonotype was seen at least ten times. Its antigen is unknown. Each CDR3 protein gets one entry after TCRdb re-called the 5' RACE reads with MiXCR. The profile covers some 87,000 distinct CDR3 sequences, with about 12% appearing a single time and about 2.7% taken by the ten largest. CDR3 length: 14 residues. The V end lost 2 bases, the J end lost 3 bases, and 8 bases lay between the germline ends. The V gene's germline CDR1 is MNHNY and CDR2 SVGAGI (reference sequence). Sequences were obtained from whole blood. V gene TRBV6-6 combines with J gene TRBJ2-1; D is unclear. The sequence derives from an adult who was a healthcare worker with PCR-confirmed SARS-CoV-2 infection or an uninfected control (not recorded which). CDR3 in DNA: TGTGCCAGCAGTTACAGTTCAGTCTACAATGAGCAGTTCTTC. It translates to CASSYSSVYNEQFF.